Shown below are 2 T cell receptor beta chains from a single sample sequenced in a study of T cell responses to AZD1222 COVID-19 vaccine. Repertoires were generated with immunoSEQ multiplex PCR, while TCRdb's copy carries only in-frame clones and drops some. This table has roughly 150,000 clones, 92% appearing once. The material was peripheral blood, obtained 28 days after the second AZD1222 dose. The receptors were gathered from an adult who received the AZD1222 COVID-19 vaccine.

The V and J genes are TRBV9 and TRBJ2-7; TRBD1 might be the D (5 bases). Trimming stripped 2 bases from V and 0 bases from J, with 9 bases between. Looked up from germline, CDR1 is SGDLS and CDR2 is YYNGEE. The CDR3 is 14 residues long. CDR3 bases: TGTGCCAGCAGCGTTGACAGCGTCTCCTACGAGCAGTACTTC. It yields the protein CASSVDSVSYEQYF.

The chain is built from TRBV30 and TRBJ2-7, with 15 bases that match TRBD2. Germline V lookup: CDR1 GTSNPN, CDR2 SVGIG (reference sequence). Losses at the gene ends were 1 base for V and 3 bases for J; bases not matched to a gene: 7. The CDR3 is made up of 17 amino acids. Here the CDR3 DNA reads TGTGCCTGGAGTGGATCGGGACTAGCGGGAGGTTACTACGAGCAGTACTTC. As protein: CAWSGSGLAGGYYEQYF.